A single sample gave rise to the 32 T cell receptor beta chains below, sequenced in a study of blood T cell repertoires in COVID-19. The assay was immunoSEQ multiplex PCR, and TCRdb's table has in-frame clones only and misses some. The sample shows tens of thousands of clones, more than 75% of them seen only once. The specimen was peripheral blood. These receptors originate from a man aged 50 to 60 with active COVID-19.

This clone was seen just once. The chain has TRBV19 and TRBJ1-4; 7 bases match TRBD1. In germline, CDR1 is LNHDA, CDR2 SQIVND (reference sequence). Trimming at V came to 5 bases and at J to 4 bases, leaving 4 bases not matched to a gene. The CDR3 contains 14 residues. CDR3 sequence: CASSSDRSNEKLFF. The CDR3 DNA reads TGTGCCAGTAGTTCGGACAGGAGTAATGAAAAACTGTTTTTT.

V is TRBV4-3 and J is TRBJ1-1, with D maybe TRBD1 (6 bases). The V and J ends lost 1 base and 9 bases respectively, with 12 bases between them. This CDR3 is 13 amino acids long. Germline-derived CDR1 and CDR2 are LGHNA and YSLEER. The CDR3 here is CASSQGPGDKAFF. The CDR3 bases are TGCGCCAGCAGCCAAGGACCCGGGGACAAAGCTTTCTTT.

The V and J genes are TRBV5-5 and TRBJ2-2; 9 bases fit TRBD1. Trimming at V came to 4 bases and at J to 8 bases, leaving 9 bases not matched to a gene. The CDR3 has 15 amino acids. Germline CDR1 reads SGHKS; CDR2 reads YYEKEE (reference sequence). CDR3 DNA: TGTGCCAGCAGCGCGGGACAGGGCGGGGAAGGGGAGCTGTTTTTT. Translation: CASSAGQGGEGELFF.

This rearrangement joins TRBV19 to TRBJ2-1; 8 bases align to TRBD2. V shed 5 bases, J shed 5 bases, and the junction held 11 bases outside the gene matches. Germline CDR1 reads LNHDA; CDR2 reads SQIVND (reference sequence). This CDR3 comprises 16 residues. This chain's CDR3 is CASSSPGLASHNEQFF. The DNA for the CDR3 is TGTGCCAGTAGTTCGCCCGGACTAGCTAGTCACAATGAGCAGTTCTTC. The full variable domain, its missing parts supplied by reference TRBV19 and TRBJ2-1, is DGGITQSPKYLFRKEGQNVTLSCEQNLNHDAMYWYRQDPGQGLRLIYYSQIVNDFQKGDIAEGYSVSREKKESFPLTVTSAQKNPTAFYLCASSSPGLASHNEQFFGPGTRLTVL.

J is TRBJ1-3 and V is TRBV4-3, with unresolved D. This CDR3 region has 17 residues. Trimming removed 3 bases from V and 4 bases from J, with 19 bases in between. Germline-derived CDR1 and CDR2 are LGHNA and YSLEER. The CDR3 DNA reads TGCGCCAGCAGCCAGCACTTTGGAGCCCTGTACGGAAACACCATATATTTT. It codes for CASSQHFGALYGNTIYF.

J is TRBJ2-7 and V is TRBV18; D perhaps matches TRBD2 (6 bases). Trimming took off 3 bases at V and 0 bases at J, with 12 bases between the two ends. The CDR3 is 15 residues long. Germline lookup yields CDR1 KGHSH and CDR2 LQKENI. CDR3 sequence reads: CASSPGLSTSYEQYF. CDR3 nucleotide sequence: TGTGCCAGCTCACCGGGACTCTCGACCTCCTACGAGCAGTACTTC.

The chain is built from TRBV7-8 and TRBJ2-3, with D perhaps matching TRBD2 (6 bases). Germline CDR1 SGHVS, CDR2 FQNEAQ. Trimming took 2 bases from V and 6 from J, leaving 24 bases between them. This CDR3 is 18 amino acids long. The CDR3 DNA reads as TGTGCCAGCAGCTTAAGGCACCTACGGGGGACCAAGAATGATACGCAGTATTTT. It translates to CASSLRHLRGTKNDTQYF.

The chain is built from TRBV21-1 and TRBJ2-6; TRBD2 is the table's D call and was not checked against the DNA. TRBV21-1 is shown as a pseudogene. This CDR3 is built from 18 residues. In nucleotides, the CDR3 is TGTGCCAGCAGCAAAGTTACCATACGGGTCTCTGGGGCCAACGTCCTGACTTTC. Its translation: CASSKVTIRVSGANVLTF.

The V gene is TRBV6-5, the J gene TRBJ1-6, with 10 bases aligning to TRBD1. Germline loops: CDR1 MNHEY, CDR2 SVGAGI. Losses at the gene ends were 10 bases for V and 9 bases for J; bases not matched to a gene: 6. The CDR3 spans 13 residues. The CDR3 region has the DNA TGTGCCATACATCGGGACAGGGGTTCACCCCTCCACTTT. Protein sequence: CAIHRDRGSPLHF.

There are a few counts of this clone. This rearrangement joins TRBV18 to TRBJ2-2, with TRBD1 as a possible D gene (6 bases). Germline lookup yields CDR1 KGHSH and CDR2 LQKENI. V lost 1 base and J lost 1, with 10 bases in between. There are 16 residues in the CDR3. CDR3 sequence (DNA): TGTGCCAGCTCACCACTTTTGGGACAGAACACCGGGGAGCTGTTTTTT. Its protein is CASSPLLGQNTGELFF.

This clone appeared a single time. The V and J genes are TRBV28 and TRBJ1-2, with a tentative D call TRBD1 (5 bases). Germline V gives CDR1 MDHEN, CDR2 SYDVKM. This CDR3 has 16 amino acids. V was shortened by 5 bases and J by 4 bases, with 20 bases between the two germline ends. The DNA for the CDR3 is TGTGCCAGCAGTCCTCCTGGGCCACAACAGGCCTATGGCTACACCTTC. Amino acid sequence: CASSPPGPQQAYGYTF.

The V gene is TRBV7-3, the J gene TRBJ2-2; D may be TRBD2 (5 bases). Deletions cut 2 bases from V and 6 bases from J, with 10 bases between. CDR1 is SGHTA and CDR2 is FQGTGA in the germline V gene. The CDR3 runs to 14 residues. The CDR3 loop reads CASSLGRGSGELFF. The DNA for the CDR3 is TGTGCCAGCAGCTTAGGTCGAGGGTCCGGGGAGCTGTTTTTT.

The V call is TRBV28, the J call TRBJ1-2; D possibly corresponds to TRBD1 (5 bases). Trimming removed 5 bases from V and 4 bases from J, with 8 bases in between. The V gene's germline CDR1 is MDHEN and CDR2 SYDVKM. The CDR3 totals 12 residues. In DNA form, the CDR3 reads TGTGCCAGCAGTCACGACAGCTATGGCTACACCTTC. It codes for CASSHDSYGYTF.

The chain employs TRBV7-2 and TRBJ2-6; TRBD1 matches 7 bases. The germline V gene has CDR1 SGHTA and CDR2 FQGNSA. The CDR3 extends over 15 amino acids. V trimming: 4 bases; J trimming: 0 bases; junction bases outside the gene matches: 0. For the CDR3, the DNA is TGTGCCAGCAGCTCAGGGGGCTCTGGGGCCAACGTCCTGACTTTC. Its translation is CASSSGGSGANVLTF.

The genes are TRBV5-3 and TRBJ1-3; TRBD1 matches at 10 bases. TRBV5-3 carries the ORF label, with uncertain function. The CDR3 spans 17 residues. V was clipped by 9 bases and J by 1 base; unmatched bases: 13. This CDR3 reads CAISPGQGLLSGNTIYF. DNA of the CDR3: TGTGCCATTTCCCCGGGACAGGGGCTATTATCTGGAAACACCATATATTTT.

The chain carries TRBV5-4 and TRBJ1-2; a weak D match, TRBD1 (5 bases). There are 15 residues in the CDR3. V was cut by 2 bases and J by 3 bases, with 14 bases left in between. Per germline, CDR1 SGHNT and CDR2 YYREEE (reference sequence). The CDR3 bases are TGTGCCAGCAGCTTCATAGGGGCCGACTACTATGGCTACACCTTC. Translation gives CASSFIGADYYGYTF.

The DNA for the CDR3 is TGTGCCAGCAGTCTACAGCCGGGGGTAAACACTGAAGCTTTCTTT. Encoded protein: CASSLQPGVNTEAFF. The rearrangement joins TRBV4-2 to TRBJ1-1; TRBD1 is a possible D gene (5 bases). V lost 6 bases to trimming and J lost 2 bases, with 16 bases between them. The CDR3 loop spans 15 amino acids. CDR1 LGHNA and CDR2 YNFKEQ come from the germline V gene.

The genes are TRBV9 and TRBJ2-2; D call uncertain. The germline CDR1 and CDR2 sequences are SGDLS and YYNGEE. The CDR3 covers 12 residues. V was shortened by 7 bases and J by 6 bases, with 10 bases between the two germline ends. The CDR3 sequence is CASGKTSGELFF. DNA for the CDR3: TGTGCCAGCGGAAAGACTTCCGGGGAGCTGTTTTTT.

The V and J genes are TRBV7-2 and TRBJ2-7, with 8 bases fitting TRBD2. The germline gives CDR1 SGHTA, CDR2 FQGNSA. CDR3 length equals 15 residues. With V trimmed by 1 base and J by 2 bases, 4 bases remained unmatched. Here the CDR3 reads CASSLGLASTYEQYF. DNA for the CDR3: TGTGCCAGCAGCTTAGGACTAGCGTCTACCTACGAGCAGTACTTC. Full variable domain (remainder filled in from reference TRBV7-2 and TRBJ2-7): GAGVSQSPSNKVTEKGKDVELRCDPISGHTALYWYRQSLGQGLEFLIYFQGNSAPDKSGLPSDRFSAERTGGSVSTLTIQRTQQEDSAVYLCASSLGLASTYEQYFGPGTRLTVT.

The chain is built from TRBV6-5 and TRBJ2-5; TRBD1 is a possible D gene (5 bases). V lost 2 bases to trimming and J lost 12 bases, with 16 bases between them. The CDR3 contains 13 residues. The V gene's germline CDR1 is MNHEY and CDR2 SVGAGI. The CDR3 loop reads CASSYRAGFPEYF. Written as DNA, the CDR3 is TGTGCCAGCAGTTACCGAGCAGGGTTTCCAGAGTACTTC.

This clone was observed a single time. The chain links TRBV5-1 to TRBJ2-7, with 7 nucleotides matching TRBD2. The CDR3 is 17 residues long. Germline V gene data show CDR1 as SGHRS and CDR2 as YFSETQ. Losses at the gene ends were 2 bases for V and 1 base for J; bases not matched to a gene: 12. In nucleotides, the CDR3 is TGCGCCAGCAGCTTTTCGGTGACGGGGGGAGGATCCTACGAGCAGTACTTC. Its protein is CASSFSVTGGGSYEQYF.

In its sample, this clone was seen once. This chain joins TRBV6-2 or TRBV6-3 and TRBJ2-7; 8 positions agree with TRBD2. The V gene end was trimmed by 4 bases and the J gene end by 4 bases; junction bases not matched to a gene: 9. Germline CDR1 reads MNHEY; CDR2 reads SVGEGT. This CDR3 is built from 15 residues. Here the CDR3 DNA reads TGTGCCAGCAGTTCCGCAGATTCTAGCGGGTACGAGCAGTACTTC. Translation gives CASSSADSSGYEQYF.

The chain combines TRBV6-5 with TRBJ2-7; D perhaps matches TRBD1 (5 bases). CDR3 length equals 12 residues. CDR1 is MNHEY and CDR2 is SVGAGI in the germline V gene. The V and J ends lost 8 bases and 2 bases respectively, with 10 bases between them. Written as DNA, the CDR3 is TGTGCCAGCCTCAGGGATCCCTACGAGCAGTACTTC. Amino acid sequence: CASLRDPYEQYF.

The chain uses TRBV2 and TRBJ1-2; a possible D gene is TRBD1 (5 bases). Germline assignment: CDR1 SNHLY and CDR2 FYNNEI. The CDR3 spans 14 residues. Trimming shortened V by 2 bases and J by 7 bases, and 14 bases separated the two germline ends. CDR3 loop: CASSEWGELAGYTF. CDR3 sequence (DNA): TGTGCCAGCAGTGAATGGGGGGAATTGGCTGGCTACACCTTC.

This clone came up a few times. This chain connects TRBV19 to TRBJ1-4; D remains unclear. The CDR3 runs to 14 residues. Germline values: CDR1 LNHDA, CDR2 SQIVND (reference sequence). V was pared by 7 bases and J by 5 bases, with 14 bases between. The CDR3 reads CASKLSLTNEKLFF. In DNA form, the CDR3 reads TGTGCCAGTAAATTGAGTCTGACAAATGAAAAACTGTTTTTT.

V and J are TRBV9 and TRBJ2-7; D gene unclear. Between the trimmed V and J ends, which lost 4 bases and 1 base, there was a span of 18 bases. From germline, CDR1 is SGDLS and CDR2 YYNGEE. This CDR3 region has 16 residues. The DNA of the CDR3 is TGTGCCAGCAGCTCCGTAGCCCCCGCAGCGTCCTACGAGCAGTACTTC. Its translation: CASSSVAPAASYEQYF. The variable domain in full, with the rest retrieved from reference TRBV9 and TRBJ2-7, is DSGVTQTPKHLITATGQRVTLRCSPRSGDLSVYWYQQSLDQGLQFLIQYYNGEERAKGNILERFSAQQFPDLHSELNLSSLELGDSALYFCASSSVAPAASYEQYFGPGTRLTVT.

The chain uses TRBV5-1 and TRBJ1-6; 9 bases map to TRBD1. The germline V gene encodes CDR1 SGHRS and CDR2 YFSETQ. The CDR3 has 17 residues. J lost 1 base, V lost 4 bases, and 6 bases had no gene match. The CDR3 bases are TGCGCCAGCAGCCAGGGACAGGGTGGATCCTATAATTCACCCCTCCACTTT. Translated: CASSQGQGGSYNSPLHF.

The chain recombines TRBV19 with TRBJ2-1; TRBD2 matches 11 bases. V lost 7 bases to trimming and J lost 4 bases; unmatched junction nucleotides: 12. CDR3 size: 17 residues. The germline V gene has CDR1 LNHDA and CDR2 SQIVND (reference sequence). The CDR3 reads CASNSPLAGAGYNEQFF. The CDR3, as DNA: TGTGCCAGTAACTCCCCACTAGCGGGGGCCGGGTACAATGAGCAGTTCTTC.

This chain connects TRBV9 to TRBJ1-1; 8 nucleotides match TRBD1. This CDR3 is built from 16 residues. The ends lost 0 bases at V and 4 bases at J; junction bases unmatched: 8. CDR1 and CDR2 (germline): SGDLS, YYNGEE. The CDR3 nucleotides are TGTGCCAGCAGCGTAGCTGGGGACAGGAGGGTCACTGAAGCTTTCTTT. Amino acids: CASSVAGDRRVTEAFF.

This chain uses TRBV9 with TRBJ2-2; TRBD1 might be the D (6 bases). V lost 3 bases and J 5 bases, leaving 14 bases between the germline ends. This CDR3 spans 15 amino acids. CDR1 and CDR2 from the germline V gene are SGDLS and YYNGEE. The CDR3 DNA sequence: TGTGCCAGCAGCGGGGAGACAGGCGTGACCGGGGAGCTGTTTTTT. Residues: CASSGETGVTGELFF.

J is TRBJ1-6 and V is TRBV7-2, with no clear D. V lost 2 bases, J lost 5 bases, and 13 bases lay in between. Germline V CDR1 and CDR2: SGHTA, FQGNSA. The CDR3 runs to 16 residues. Here the CDR3 reads CASSLSRAGNNSPLHF. The CDR3 DNA follows: TGTGCCAGCAGCTTATCGCGGGCGGGGAATAATTCACCCCTCCACTTT.

The J gene is TRBJ1-5, the V gene TRBV28, with a tentative D call TRBD1 (6 bases). V lost 6 bases and J lost 7, with 19 bases in between. CDR1 and CDR2 from the germline V gene are MDHEN and SYDVKM. The CDR3 is 15 residues long. In DNA form, the CDR3 reads TGTGCCAGCAGCCCCCTGGCGGGGGCAGGGCAGCCCCAGCATTTT. Protein sequence: CASSPLAGAGQPQHF.